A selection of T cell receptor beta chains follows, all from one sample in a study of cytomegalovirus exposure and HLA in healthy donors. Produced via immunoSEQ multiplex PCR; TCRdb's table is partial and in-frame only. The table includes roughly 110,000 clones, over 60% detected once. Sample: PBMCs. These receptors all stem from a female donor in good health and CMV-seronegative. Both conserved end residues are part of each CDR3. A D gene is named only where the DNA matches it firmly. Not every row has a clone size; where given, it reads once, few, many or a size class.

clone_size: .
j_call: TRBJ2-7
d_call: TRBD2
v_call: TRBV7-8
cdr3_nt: TGTGCCAGCAGCTTAGTCCCGGGGGGAGGCGAGCAGTACTTC
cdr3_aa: CASSLVPGGGEQYF

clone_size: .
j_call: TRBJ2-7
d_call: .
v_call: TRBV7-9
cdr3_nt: TGTGCCAGCAGCAAAGCCGGGTCCTCCTACGAGCAGTACTTC
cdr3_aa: CASSKAGSSYEQYF

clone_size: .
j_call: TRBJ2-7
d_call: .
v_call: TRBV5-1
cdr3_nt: TGCGCCAGCAGCTTGGCCGCCGGGAGCTCCTACGAGCAGTACTTC
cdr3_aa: CASSLAAGSSYEQYF

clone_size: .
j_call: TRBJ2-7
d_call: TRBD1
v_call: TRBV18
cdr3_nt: TGTGCCAGCTCACCAAGGACAGGCCTTTCCTACGAGCAGTACTTC
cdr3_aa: CASSPRTGLSYEQYF

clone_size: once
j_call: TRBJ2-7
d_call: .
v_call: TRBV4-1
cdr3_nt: TGCGCCAGCAGCCAAGATTGGAGGACAGTAACCTACGAGCAGTACTTC
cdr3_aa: CASSQDWRTVTYEQYF

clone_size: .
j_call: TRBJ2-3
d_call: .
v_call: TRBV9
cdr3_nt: TGTGCCAGCAGCGTAGGCGGGGCCAGCACAGATACGCAGTATTTT
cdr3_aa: CASSVGGASTDTQYF

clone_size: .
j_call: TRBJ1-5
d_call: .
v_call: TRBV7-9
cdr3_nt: TGTTCCAGCAGCTTAGCAGAGGGTAGCAATCAGCCCCAGCATTTT
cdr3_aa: CSSSLAEGSNQPQHF

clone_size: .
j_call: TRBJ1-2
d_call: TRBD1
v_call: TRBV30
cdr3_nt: TGTGCCTGGAACAGGGGATCTAACTATGGCTACACCTTC
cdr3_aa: CAWNRGSNYGYTF

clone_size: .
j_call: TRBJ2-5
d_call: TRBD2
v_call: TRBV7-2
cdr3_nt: TGTGCCAGCAGCGGTAGCGGGGGGGTGGAGACCCAGTACTTC
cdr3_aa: CASSGSGGVETQYF

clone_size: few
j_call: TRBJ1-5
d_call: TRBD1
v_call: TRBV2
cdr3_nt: TGTGCCAGTCAGACAGGGAGTCAGCCCCAGCATTTT
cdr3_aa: CASQTGSQPQHF

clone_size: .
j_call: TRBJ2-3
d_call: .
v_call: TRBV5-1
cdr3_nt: TGCGCCAGCAGCTTGGATGGCGTGGGAGGAGATACGCAGTATTTT
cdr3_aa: CASSLDGVGGDTQYF

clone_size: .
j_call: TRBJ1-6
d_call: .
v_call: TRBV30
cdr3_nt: TGTGCCTGGAGATCAGATAATTCACCCCTCCACTTT
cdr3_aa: CAWRSDNSPLHF

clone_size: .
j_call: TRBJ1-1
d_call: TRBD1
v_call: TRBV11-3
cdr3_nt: TGTGCCAGCAGCCGACCGGGACAGAAGAACACTGAAGCTTTCTTT
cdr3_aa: CASSRPGQKNTEAFF

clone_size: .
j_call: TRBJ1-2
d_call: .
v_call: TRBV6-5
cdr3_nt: TGTGCCAGCGGTACAGGGAACTATGGCTACACCTTC
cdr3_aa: CASGTGNYGYTF

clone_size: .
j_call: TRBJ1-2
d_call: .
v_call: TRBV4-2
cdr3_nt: TGTGCCAGCAGCCAAGGGGGCGCAAACGCCAGGAATGGCTACACCTTC
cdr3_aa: CASSQGGANARNGYTF

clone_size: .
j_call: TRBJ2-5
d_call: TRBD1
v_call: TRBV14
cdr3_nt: TGTGCCAGCAGCCCCTTGACCCGACAGGGGTCCCCTCAAGAGACCCAGTACTTC
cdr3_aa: CASSPLTRQGSPQETQYF

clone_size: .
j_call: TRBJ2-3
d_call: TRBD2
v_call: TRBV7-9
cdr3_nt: TGTGCCAGCAGCAATAGCGCCCTAGCGGGGGGGAAAACAGATACGCAGTATTTT
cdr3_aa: CASSNSALAGGKTDTQYF

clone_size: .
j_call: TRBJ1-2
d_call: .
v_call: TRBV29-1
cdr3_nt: TGCAGCGGAGGATCAGTCATCTATGGCTACACCTTC
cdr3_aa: CSGGSVIYGYTF

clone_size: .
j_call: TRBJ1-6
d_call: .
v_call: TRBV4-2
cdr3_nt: TGTGCCAGCAGCCAAGAAGGGGCTCAGGATTCACCCCTCCACTTT
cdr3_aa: CASSQEGAQDSPLHF

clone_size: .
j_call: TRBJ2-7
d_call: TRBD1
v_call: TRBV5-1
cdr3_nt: TGCGCCAGCAGCGGAAGGACAGGGGGCTACGAGCAGTACTTC
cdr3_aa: CASSGRTGGYEQYF

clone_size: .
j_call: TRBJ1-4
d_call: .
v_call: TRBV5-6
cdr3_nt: TGTGCCAGCAGCTTCGCGTTAACTAATGAAAAACTGTTTTTT
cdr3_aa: CASSFALTNEKLFF

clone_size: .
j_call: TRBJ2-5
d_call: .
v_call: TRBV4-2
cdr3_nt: TGTGCCAGCAGCGTGGCTTCACAAGAGACCCAGTACTTC
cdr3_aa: CASSVASQETQYF

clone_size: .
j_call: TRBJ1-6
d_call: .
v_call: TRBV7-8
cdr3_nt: TGTGCCAGCAGCCCGGGGGGGGATTCACCCCTCCACTTT
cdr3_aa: CASSPGGDSPLHF

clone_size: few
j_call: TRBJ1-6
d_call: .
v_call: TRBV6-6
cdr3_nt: TGTGCCAGCAGACCCGTAGAGCGAGGGTCACCCCTCCACTTT
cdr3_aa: CASRPVERGSPLHF

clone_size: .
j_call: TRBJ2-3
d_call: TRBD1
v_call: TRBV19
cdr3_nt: TGTGCCAGTCGCCGAGGGACAGGGCCTAAGGATACGCAGTATTTT
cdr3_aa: CASRRGTGPKDTQYF

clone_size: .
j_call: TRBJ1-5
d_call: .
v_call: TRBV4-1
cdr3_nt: TGCGCCAGCAGCCCCCTACAGGGTAATCAGCCCCAGCATTTT
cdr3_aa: CASSPLQGNQPQHF

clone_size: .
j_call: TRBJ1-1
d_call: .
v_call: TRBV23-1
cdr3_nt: TGCGTCAGCAGTCAATTTCTTGTCGGACAAAACACTGAAGCTTTCTTT
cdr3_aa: CVSSQFLVGQNTEAFF

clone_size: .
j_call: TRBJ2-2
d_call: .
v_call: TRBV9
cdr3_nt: TGTGCCAGCAGCGTAGGCCACTCGAACACCGGGGAGCTGTTTTTT
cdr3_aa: CASSVGHSNTGELFF

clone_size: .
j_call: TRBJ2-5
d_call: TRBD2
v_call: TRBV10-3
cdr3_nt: TGTGCCATCAGCAAGACTAGCGGGGGGGCGGAGACCCAGTACTTC
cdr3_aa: CAISKTSGGAETQYF

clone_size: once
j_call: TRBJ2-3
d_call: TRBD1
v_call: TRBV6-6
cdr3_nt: TGTGCCAGCAGGGACAGGGGCGCCCACACAGATACGCAGTATTTT
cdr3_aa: CASRDRGAHTDTQYF

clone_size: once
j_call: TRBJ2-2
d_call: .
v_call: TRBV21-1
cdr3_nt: TGTGCCAGCAGCACCGCTATCGGGGAGCTGTTTTTT
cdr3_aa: CASSTAIGELFF

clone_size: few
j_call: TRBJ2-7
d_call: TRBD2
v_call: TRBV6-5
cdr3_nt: TGTGCCAGCGCGCGAACTAGCGGGATTTACGAGCAGTACTTC
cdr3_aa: CASARTSGIYEQYF

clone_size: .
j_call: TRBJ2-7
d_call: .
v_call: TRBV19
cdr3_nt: TGTGCCAGTAGTAATCGAGGCGAGCAGTACTTC
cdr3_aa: CASSNRGEQYF

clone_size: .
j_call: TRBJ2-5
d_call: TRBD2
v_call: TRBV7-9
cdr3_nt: TGTGCCAGCAGCTTAAGTGTGCCGGGGGGCCAAGAGACCCAGTACTTC
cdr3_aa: CASSLSVPGGQETQYF

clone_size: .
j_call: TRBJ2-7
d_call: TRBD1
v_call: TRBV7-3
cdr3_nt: TGTGCCAGCAGCTCCCCCCCGGGACAGGGGGCCTACGAGCAGTACTTC
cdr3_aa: CASSSPPGQGAYEQYF

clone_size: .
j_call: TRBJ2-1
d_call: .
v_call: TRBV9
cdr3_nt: TGTGCCAGCAGCCCGAAATTGGGAGACAATGAGCAGTTCTTC
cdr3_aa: CASSPKLGDNEQFF

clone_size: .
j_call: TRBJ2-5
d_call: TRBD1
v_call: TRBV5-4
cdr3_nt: TGTGCCAGCAGCTTGGGGGGACAGGGAGAGACCCAGTACTTC
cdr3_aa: CASSLGGQGETQYF

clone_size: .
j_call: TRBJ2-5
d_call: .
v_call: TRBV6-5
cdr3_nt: TGTGCCAGCGGGAGCATAGAGACCCAGTACTTC
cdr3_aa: CASGSIETQYF

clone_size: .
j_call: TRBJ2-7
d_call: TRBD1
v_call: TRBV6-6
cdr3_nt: TGTGCCAGCAGGATCGGGACAGCCGCCTACGAGCAGTACTTC
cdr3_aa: CASRIGTAAYEQYF

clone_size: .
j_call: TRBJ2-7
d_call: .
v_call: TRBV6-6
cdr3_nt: TGTGCCAGCACTGGCGGGTTGAGCTACGAGCAGTACTTC
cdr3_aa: CASTGGLSYEQYF

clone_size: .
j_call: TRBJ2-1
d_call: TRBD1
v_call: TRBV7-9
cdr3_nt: TGTGCCAGCAGCACGCCCGGGACAGGGTCAAATGAGCAGTTCTTC
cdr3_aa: CASSTPGTGSNEQFF

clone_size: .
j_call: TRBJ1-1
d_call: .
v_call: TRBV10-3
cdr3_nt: TGTGCCATCAGGAACAGAACCGGGACAAAGGACACTGAAGCTTTCTTT
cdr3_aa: CAIRNRTGTKDTEAFF